Below are 9 T cell receptor beta chains sequenced from a single sample in a study of T-cell memory formation after mild COVID-19. TCRdb independently ran MiXCR on the 5' RACE reads; one entry per CDR3 protein. Counted here are over 400,000 distinct CDR3 sequences, around 22% occurring once; the ten biggest clones make up over 10%. What was sequenced was PBMCs or a T cell subset sorted from them (not recorded which). The receptors shown here come from an adult woman who had mild COVID-19 (a few samples of this study predate the infection). Cell type and time point are not known.

V usage is TRBV14 and J usage is TRBJ2-2; no clear D. This CDR3 region has 16 residues. With 0 bases removed from V and 6 bases from J, the gap between germline ends came to 14 bases. CDR1 and CDR2 from the germline V gene are SGHDN and FVKESK. The CDR3 DNA reads as TGTGCCAGCAGCCAAGAAGTCGCACGGTTGGCCGGGGAGCTGTTTTTT. Its translation is CASSQEVARLAGELFF.

The J gene is TRBJ1-1, the V gene TRBV29-1; 11 bases fit TRBD1. The CDR3 length is 13 residues. V lost 4 bases and J lost 4; bases outside the gene matches: 2. In germline, CDR1 is SQVTM, CDR2 ANQGSEA. For the CDR3, the DNA is TGCAGCGTTGGGACAGGGGGCGGCACTGAAGCTTTCTTT. Residues: CSVGTGGGTEAFF. Together with reference TRBV29-1 and TRBJ1-1, the CDR3 gives the full variable domain: SAVISQKPSRDICQRGTSLTIQCQVDSQVTMMFWYRQQPGQSLTLIATANQGSEATYESGFVIDKFPISRPNLTFSTLTVSNMSPEDSSIYLCSVGTGGGTEAFFGQGTRLTVV.

The V gene is TRBV15, the J gene TRBJ1-1, with D possibly TRBD1 on 6 matching bases. Looked up from germline, CDR1 is LNHNV and CDR2 is YYDKDF (reference sequence). CDR3 length: 12 residues. V was cut by 7 bases and J by 10 bases, with 16 bases left in between. CDR3 sequence reads: CATTVQGSRAFF. CDR3 coding DNA: TGTGCCACCACAGTCCAGGGGTCTCGAGCTTTCTTT.

The V gene is TRBV11-2, the J gene TRBJ2-3; D is uncertain. Between the trimmed V and J ends, which lost 2 bases and 6 bases, there was a span of 12 bases. Germline lookup yields CDR1 SGHAT and CDR2 FQNNGV. This CDR3 has 14 amino acids. The chain's CDR3 is CASSLFGSSDTQYF. CDR3 bases: TGTGCCAGCAGCTTATTCGGGTCGAGTGATACGCAGTATTTT.

V usage is TRBV5-5 and J usage is TRBJ2-7; maybe TRBD1 (6 bases). Germline V lookup: CDR1 SGHKS, CDR2 YYEKEE (reference sequence). V gave up 4 bases and J gave up 1 base, with 12 bases separating them. This CDR3 has 14 amino acids. CDR3 DNA sequence: TGTGCCAGCAGCGTGGGACACCAATCCTACGAGCAGTACTTC. It encodes CASSVGHQSYEQYF.

The CDR3 spells CASSNPASSSETQYF. As DNA, the CDR3 is TGTGCCAGCAGTAACCCCGCTAGCAGCTCGGAGACCCAGTACTTC. The chain uses TRBV2 and TRBJ2-5, with a tentative D call TRBD2 (5 bases). Trimming removed 5 bases at V and 5 bases at J, with 18 bases between. There are 15 residues in the CDR3. The germline CDR1 and CDR2 sequences are SNHLY and FYNNEI.

The rearrangement joins TRBV29-1 to TRBJ1-2; a possible D gene is TRBD1 (5 bases). The CDR3 sequence is 13 residues long. In germline, CDR1 is SQVTM, CDR2 ANQGSEA. Trimming removed 6 bases at V and 1 base at J, with 12 bases between. CDR3 nucleotide sequence: TGCAGCGTACAGGCCACCAATAACTATGGCTACACCTTC. Translating gives CSVQATNNYGYTF.

The V and J genes are TRBV20-1 and TRBJ2-3; no firm D call. Trimming took 5 bases from V and 6 from J, leaving 12 bases between them. Germline CDR1 and CDR2: DFQATT and SNEGSKA (reference sequence). This CDR3 is 12 amino acids long. The CDR3 nucleotides read TGCAGTGCTCTCTACTCTCGGGATACGCAGTATTTT. This encodes CSALYSRDTQYF.

Concerning this clonotype: One base away lies a much larger clone, so this may be a sequencing read error. The CDR3 nucleotides read TGTGCCAGCAGCCCCGAACTAGCGGGGTACAATGAGCAGTTCTTC. Translating it yields CASSPELAGYNEQFF. The chain carries TRBV3-1 and TRBJ2-1; TRBD2 matches 10 bases. With V trimmed by 4 bases and J by 4 bases, 4 bases remained unmatched. This CDR3 has 15 residues. Germline CDR1 and CDR2: LGHDT and YNNKEL (reference sequence).